Below are 9 T cell receptor beta chains sequenced from a single sample in a study of monozygotic twins with inflammatory bowel disease. TCRdb re-called the 5' RACE reads and catalogs CDR3 proteins one per entry, DNA excluded. The record lists some 200,000 distinct CDR3 sequences, of which the ten most abundant hold approximately 7.7%. Sample: blood. The receptors were gathered from a human donor with ulcerative colitis or Crohn's disease, or a healthy co-twin of an affected twin (not recorded which).

The chain has TRBV5-1 and TRBJ2-1; without DNA, the TCRdb call of TRBD2 cannot be checked. The germline gives CDR1 SGHRS, CDR2 YFSETQ. The CDR3 has 15 amino acids. CDR3 sequence reads: CASRAGLAGVNEQFF.

The chain employs TRBV12-3 or TRBV12-4 and TRBJ1-2. The CDR3 loop spans 13 amino acids. CDR3 loop: CASRRGGYYGYTF.

The chain uses TRBV28 and TRBJ2-7; TCRdb designates TRBD2, a call that cannot be tested without DNA. The CDR3 consists of 14 residues. The germline V gene encodes CDR1 MDHEN and CDR2 SYDVKM. This chain's CDR3 is CASSGWARSYEQYF.

This sequence joins TRBV4-1 and TRBJ2-2. The CDR3 covers 15 residues. Germline lookup yields CDR1 MGHRA and CDR2 YSYEKL. This chain's CDR3 is CASSHSPMNTGELFF.

The chain recombines TRBV11-2 with TRBJ1-6. Germline-derived CDR1 and CDR2 are SGHAT and FQNNGV. The CDR3 covers 13 residues. Here the CDR3 reads CASSLVPNSPLHF. Based on the CDR3 plus reference TRBV11-2 and TRBJ1-6, the full variable domain is EAGVAQSPRYKIIEKRQSVAFWCNPISGHATLYWYQQILGQGPKLLIQFQNNGVVDDSQLPKDRFSAERLKGVDSTLKIQPAKLEDSAVYLCASSLVPNSPLHFGNGTRLTVT.

The rearrangement joins TRBV20-1 to TRBJ2-1; TCRdb reports TRBD2, a call that lacks DNA to check it against. CDR3 length: 14 residues. Germline V gene data show CDR1 as DFQATT and CDR2 as SNEGSKA (reference sequence). CDR3 loop: CSARGRLSYNEQFF.

This chain connects TRBV6-1 to TRBJ2-5. Germline V gene data show CDR1 as MNHNS and CDR2 as SASEGT. The CDR3 loop spans 14 amino acids. CDR3 residues: CASSSDRNTETQYF.

The rearrangement joins TRBV28 to TRBJ2-7; TCRdb selects TRBD2, and the lack of DNA leaves this call unchecked. Germline CDR1 is MDHEN and CDR2 is SYDVKM. This CDR3 comprises 16 residues. The CDR3: CASSLGGLAGSYEQYF. Looking up the rest from reference TRBV28 and TRBJ2-7 gives the full variable domain: DVKVTQSSRYLVKRTGEKVFLECVQDMDHENMFWYRQDPGLGLRLIYFSYDVKMKEKGDIPEGYSVSREKKERFSLILESASTNQTSMYLCASSLGGLAGSYEQYFGPGTRLTVT.

This chain joins TRBV3-1 and TRBJ1-1. CDR1 and CDR2 (germline): LGHDT, YNNKEL (reference sequence). This CDR3 contains 15 residues. The CDR3 sequence is CASSPGPPRGTEAFF. Combining the CDR3 with reference TRBV3-1 and TRBJ1-1 gives the whole variable domain DTAVSQTPKYLVTQMGNDKSIKCEQNLGHDTMYWYKQDSKKFLKIMFSYNNKELIINETVPNRFSPKSPDKAHLNLHINSLELGDSAVYFCASSPGPPRGTEAFFGQGTRLTVV.